This T cell receptor (beta chain) came from a study of post-analysis software for immune sequencing data. Presence of unique molecular identifiers characterized the TCR beta cDNA libraries. TCRdb used MiXCR to reprocess the PCR reads, holding one entry per CDR3 protein. The repertoire consists of fewer than 850,000 distinct CDR3 sequences, with about 27% occurring once and the leading ten covering more than 0.55%. The table lists this clonotype with a count of one. What it binds is unknown. Overall study findings and caveats: Batch-mates among the samples co-clustered strongly by F measure.

This clonotype was obtained from a girl between 5 and 17 years old with multiple sclerosis. The source material was blood.

In DNA form, the CDR3 reads TGTGCCAGCAGTTTTGGGTTTAGACTCCTAGCCGCCGATGAGCAGTTCTTC. Protein product: CASSFGFRLLAADEQFF. The rearrangement links TRBV28 to TRBJ2-1, with D perhaps TRBD2 (5 bases). Germline CDR1 is MDHEN and CDR2 is SYDVKM. V gave up 3 bases and J gave up 8 bases, with 23 bases separating them. CDR3 length equals 17 residues.